Listed below are T cell receptor beta chains from one sample, sequenced in a study of blood T cell repertoires in COVID-19. The protocol was immunoSEQ multiplex PCR, while the TCRdb copy is restricted to in-frame clones and leaves out a portion. The table shows tens of thousands of clones, with 80% to 85% occurring only once. Source material: peripheral blood. These receptor sequences come from a human donor in a cohort sampled during active or convalescent COVID-19. CDR3s include the opening cysteine and the closing phenylalanine or tryptophan. A D gene is named only where the DNA matches it firmly. For some rows the clone size is stated as once, few or many, or as a class when expanded; others skip it.

CDR3 protein: CASSVTQSNTEAFF
CDR3 DNA: TGTGCCAGCAGCGTAACCCAGTCGAACACTGAAGCTTTCTTT
J gene: TRBJ1-1
V gene: TRBV9
clone size: NA
D gene: NA

CDR3 protein: CASSEASSYEQYF
CDR3 DNA: TGTGCCAGCAGTGAAGCCAGCTCCTACGAGCAGTACTTC
J gene: TRBJ2-7
V gene: TRBV6-1
clone size: NA
D gene: NA

CDR3 protein: CASSLGGQGATGELFF
CDR3 DNA: TGTGCCAGCAGCTTGGGGGGACAGGGGGCGACCGGGGAGCTGTTTTTT
J gene: TRBJ2-2
V gene: TRBV5-4
clone size: NA
D gene: TRBD1

CDR3 protein: CASSLGQGYEKLFF
CDR3 DNA: TGTGCCAGCAGCTTAGGACAGGGGTATGAAAAACTGTTTTTT
J gene: TRBJ1-4
V gene: TRBV11-2
clone size: once
D gene: TRBD1

CDR3 protein: CASSLGMDRGNQPQHF
CDR3 DNA: TGTGCCAGCAGCTTGGGAATGGACAGAGGGAATCAGCCCCAGCATTTT
J gene: TRBJ1-5
V gene: TRBV5-6
clone size: NA
D gene: NA

CDR3 protein: CASSHLPGQGANEKLFF
CDR3 DNA: TGTGCCAGCAGCCATCTTCCGGGACAGGGTGCTAATGAAAAACTGTTTTTT
J gene: TRBJ1-4
V gene: TRBV3-1/TRBV3-2
clone size: NA
D gene: TRBD1

CDR3 protein: CASSQDPGTGELFF
CDR3 DNA: TGCGCCAGCAGTCAAGATCCGGGTACCGGGGAGCTGTTTTTT
J gene: TRBJ2-2
V gene: TRBV23-1
clone size: NA
D gene: NA

CDR3 protein: CASSYLQGAYEQYF
CDR3 DNA: TGTGCCAGCAGTTACTTGCAGGGGGCCTACGAGCAGTACTTC
J gene: TRBJ2-7
V gene: TRBV6-5
clone size: NA
D gene: TRBD1

CDR3 protein: CASSPGGSNQPQHF
CDR3 DNA: TGTGCCAGCAGTCCAGGGGGGAGCAATCAGCCCCAGCATTTT
J gene: TRBJ1-5
V gene: TRBV6-5
clone size: NA
D gene: TRBD1

CDR3 protein: CASSVGLAGAGRNEQFF
CDR3 DNA: TGTGCCAGCAGCGTAGGACTAGCGGGGGCGGGAAGGAATGAGCAGTTCTTC
J gene: TRBJ2-1
V gene: TRBV9
clone size: few
D gene: TRBD2

CDR3 protein: CASSYSQVTGYTF
CDR3 DNA: TGTGCCAGCAGTTACTCGCAGGTAACAGGCTACACCTTC
J gene: TRBJ1-2
V gene: TRBV6-5
clone size: few
D gene: NA

CDR3 protein: CASSWGQDNSPLHF
CDR3 DNA: TGTGCCAGTAGTTGGGGACAGGATAATTCACCCCTCCACTTT
J gene: TRBJ1-6
V gene: TRBV19
clone size: few
D gene: TRBD1

CDR3 protein: CASTVPAYNEQFF
CDR3 DNA: TGTGCCAGCACCGTGCCCGCGTACAATGAGCAGTTCTTC
J gene: TRBJ2-1
V gene: TRBV7-2
clone size: NA
D gene: NA

CDR3 protein: CASSLSTGIFYF
CDR3 DNA: TGTGCCAGCAGTCTTTCGACAGGGATCTTCTACTTC
J gene: TRBJ2-4
V gene: TRBV6-2/TRBV6-3
clone size: once
D gene: TRBD1

CDR3 protein: CASIEQGNQPQHF
CDR3 DNA: TGTGCCAGCATCGAACAGGGCAATCAGCCCCAGCATTTT
J gene: TRBJ1-5
V gene: TRBV2
clone size: once
D gene: NA

CDR3 protein: CASSGQGHTEAFF
CDR3 DNA: TGTGCCAGCAGTGGACAGGGTCACACTGAAGCTTTCTTT
J gene: TRBJ1-1
V gene: TRBV25-1
clone size: NA
D gene: TRBD1

CDR3 protein: CASSHVDIGGDSGEQYF
CDR3 DNA: TGCGCCAGCAGCCATGTAGACATAGGGGGCGATTCCGGCGAGCAGTACTTC
J gene: TRBJ2-7
V gene: TRBV4-1
clone size: NA
D gene: TRBD1

CDR3 protein: CASSPDRPNYGYTF
CDR3 DNA: TGTGCCAGCAGCCCCGACAGGCCCAACTATGGCTACACCTTC
J gene: TRBJ1-2
V gene: TRBV6-2/TRBV6-3
clone size: NA
D gene: NA

CDR3 protein: CASSEQAGTQETQYF
CDR3 DNA: TGTGCCAGCAGTGAACAAGCGGGCACCCAAGAGACCCAGTACTTC
J gene: TRBJ2-5
V gene: TRBV6-4
clone size: NA
D gene: NA

CDR3 protein: CASSLADSPQGWSGNTIYF
CDR3 DNA: TGCGCCAGCAGCTTGGCCGATTCTCCCCAGGGGTGGTCTGGAAACACCATATATTTT
J gene: TRBJ1-3
V gene: TRBV5-1
clone size: NA
D gene: NA

CDR3 protein: CASSYGGAHYGYTF
CDR3 DNA: TGTGCCAGCAGTTACGGGGGGGCCCACTATGGCTACACCTTC
J gene: TRBJ1-2
V gene: TRBV6-5
clone size: NA
D gene: NA

CDR3 protein: CASSPGQGPSYEQYF
CDR3 DNA: TGTGCCAGCTCACCTGGACAGGGCCCCTCCTACGAGCAGTACTTC
J gene: TRBJ2-7
V gene: TRBV18
clone size: NA
D gene: TRBD1

CDR3 protein: CASEHATNEKLFF
CDR3 DNA: TGTGCCAGCGAGCATGCAACTAATGAAAAACTGTTTTTT
J gene: TRBJ1-4
V gene: TRBV5-8
clone size: NA
D gene: NA

CDR3 protein: CASRLLDAQYF
CDR3 DNA: TGTGCCAGCAGGCTTCTAGATGCCCAGTACTTC
J gene: TRBJ2-5
V gene: TRBV2
clone size: NA
D gene: NA

CDR3 protein: CASSDDRGRIETQYF
CDR3 DNA: TGTGCCAGCAGCGACGACAGGGGGCGTATTGAGACCCAGTACTTC
J gene: TRBJ2-5
V gene: TRBV9
clone size: NA
D gene: TRBD1

CDR3 protein: CASSPARPGGESEQYF
CDR3 DNA: TGTGCCAGCAGTCCGGCCAGGCCCGGGGGGGAGAGCGAGCAGTACTTC
J gene: TRBJ2-7
V gene: TRBV6-2/TRBV6-3
clone size: NA
D gene: TRBD2

CDR3 protein: CASSRQGDGTEAFF
CDR3 DNA: TGTGCCAGCAGTAGGCAGGGGGATGGAACTGAAGCTTTCTTT
J gene: TRBJ1-1
V gene: TRBV6-2/TRBV6-3
clone size: NA
D gene: TRBD1

CDR3 protein: CASKSEDSSYEQYF
CDR3 DNA: TGTGCCAGCAAGTCCGAGGACAGCTCCTACGAGCAGTACTTC
J gene: TRBJ2-7
V gene: TRBV6-6
clone size: once
D gene: NA

CDR3 protein: CASSSKGGADTQYF
CDR3 DNA: TGCGCCAGCAGCTCGAAGGGGGGGGCAGATACGCAGTATTTT
J gene: TRBJ2-3
V gene: TRBV5-1
clone size: once
D gene: NA

CDR3 protein: CASSSAGPSTDTQYF
CDR3 DNA: TGTGCCAGCAGTTCCGCGGGACCCAGCACAGATACGCAGTATTTT
J gene: TRBJ2-3
V gene: TRBV27
clone size: NA
D gene: NA

CDR3 protein: CASSQSVGRDEQFF
CDR3 DNA: TGCGCCAGCAGCCAGTCAGTCGGGCGGGATGAGCAGTTCTTC
J gene: TRBJ2-1
V gene: TRBV5-1
clone size: NA
D gene: NA

CDR3 protein: CASSLGQGGYGYTF
CDR3 DNA: TGTGCCAGCAGCTTAGGACAGGGGGGCTATGGCTACACCTTC
J gene: TRBJ1-2
V gene: TRBV7-9
clone size: NA
D gene: TRBD1

CDR3 protein: CASSVESRGYTEAFF
CDR3 DNA: TGTGCCAGCAGCGTAGAGAGCCGCGGGTACACTGAAGCTTTCTTT
J gene: TRBJ1-1
V gene: TRBV9
clone size: few
D gene: NA

CDR3 protein: CASSSRWDRAKNIQYF
CDR3 DNA: TGTGCCAGCAGCTCTCGATGGGACAGGGCCAAAAACATTCAGTACTTC
J gene: TRBJ2-4
V gene: TRBV5-6
clone size: NA
D gene: TRBD1

CDR3 protein: CASSTTGYYGYTF
CDR3 DNA: TGTGCCAGTAGTACCACAGGGTACTATGGCTACACCTTC
J gene: TRBJ1-2
V gene: TRBV19
clone size: once
D gene: NA

CDR3 protein: CASSPGPGNTEAFF
CDR3 DNA: TGTGCCAGCAGCCCTGGCCCGGGGAACACTGAAGCTTTCTTT
J gene: TRBJ1-1
V gene: TRBV6-4
clone size: medium-sized
D gene: NA

CDR3 protein: CASSSPRGQNYGYTF
CDR3 DNA: TGTGCCAGCAGCTCACCCAGGGGGCAGAACTATGGCTACACCTTC
J gene: TRBJ1-2
V gene: TRBV11-1
clone size: NA
D gene: TRBD1

CDR3 protein: CASRDGQGGYGYTF
CDR3 DNA: TGTGCCAGTCGCGACGGGCAGGGTGGCTATGGCTACACCTTC
J gene: TRBJ1-2
V gene: TRBV19
clone size: NA
D gene: NA

CDR3 protein: CATSALTGNYGYTF
CDR3 DNA: TGTGCCACCAGTGCCCTGACAGGGAACTATGGCTACACCTTC
J gene: TRBJ1-2
V gene: TRBV24-1
clone size: few
D gene: TRBD1

CDR3 protein: CASSNNRGPRGYTF
CDR3 DNA: TGCGCCAGCAGCAATAACAGGGGCCCGCGGGGCTACACCTTC
J gene: TRBJ1-2
V gene: TRBV5-1
clone size: NA
D gene: TRBD1

CDR3 protein: CASRRFENSYQPQHF
CDR3 DNA: TGTGCCAGCAGGCGGTTCGAGAACTCCTATCAGCCCCAGCATTTT
J gene: TRBJ1-5
V gene: TRBV2
clone size: NA
D gene: NA

CDR3 protein: CASSLAVGVGQPQHF
CDR3 DNA: TGTGCCAGCAGCTTAGCCGTAGGGGTCGGGCAGCCCCAGCATTTT
J gene: TRBJ1-5
V gene: TRBV7-8
clone size: few
D gene: NA

CDR3 protein: CASSQEGGRGTQETQYF
CDR3 DNA: TGTGCCAGCAGCCAAGAAGGTGGGCGGGGTACTCAAGAGACCCAGTACTTC
J gene: TRBJ2-5
V gene: TRBV14
clone size: NA
D gene: NA

CDR3 protein: CASSPLGGGIIYEQYF
CDR3 DNA: TGTGCCAGCAGCCCCCTGGGCGGAGGCATTATCTACGAGCAGTACTTC
J gene: TRBJ2-7
V gene: TRBV7-9
clone size: NA
D gene: NA

CDR3 protein: CAWRGRLAGGYNEQFF
CDR3 DNA: TGTGCCTGGAGGGGCCGTCTAGCGGGGGGATACAATGAGCAGTTCTTC
J gene: TRBJ2-1
V gene: TRBV30
clone size: few
D gene: TRBD2

CDR3 protein: CASTSVGGRGANQPQHF
CDR3 DNA: TGTGCCAGTACCTCCGTAGGAGGGAGGGGGGCTAATCAGCCCCAGCATTTT
J gene: TRBJ1-5
V gene: TRBV19
clone size: NA
D gene: NA

CDR3 protein: CASSLDRGFGANVLTF
CDR3 DNA: TGTGCCAGCAGTTTGGACAGGGGATTTGGGGCCAACGTCCTGACTTTC
J gene: TRBJ2-6
V gene: TRBV5-4
clone size: NA
D gene: TRBD1

CDR3 protein: CASSSGTGLGREQYF
CDR3 DNA: TGTGCCAGCAGCAGCGGGACAGGGTTGGGAAGAGAGCAGTACTTC
J gene: TRBJ2-7
V gene: TRBV5-5
clone size: few
D gene: TRBD1

CDR3 protein: CATSDPGQNYGYTF
CDR3 DNA: TGTGCCACCAGTGACCCTGGACAAAACTATGGCTACACCTTC
J gene: TRBJ1-2
V gene: TRBV24-1
clone size: NA
D gene: NA

CDR3 protein: CASSLNTGNSPLHF
CDR3 DNA: TGTGCCAGCAGCCTGAACACAGGGAATTCACCCCTCCACTTT
J gene: TRBJ1-6
V gene: TRBV7-9
clone size: NA
D gene: NA

CDR3 protein: CARSLIGRGLREQYF
CDR3 DNA: TGTGCCAGAAGCTTAATTGGCAGGGGGCTACGGGAGCAGTACTTC
J gene: TRBJ2-7
V gene: TRBV7-5
clone size: NA
D gene: NA

CDR3 protein: CASSYRDSAHEAFF
CDR3 DNA: TGTGCCAGCAGCTACCGGGACAGTGCCCATGAAGCTTTCTTT
J gene: TRBJ1-1
V gene: TRBV11-2
clone size: NA
D gene: TRBD1